The 5 T cell receptor beta chains in this list originate from one sample, sequenced in a study of cytomegalovirus exposure and HLA in healthy donors. Here immunoSEQ multiplex PCR was the method, and the copy in TCRdb shows in-frame clones only, minus some. The table has fewer than 120,000 clones, approximately 90% seen once; the top ten hold under 1.5%. Sequencing was performed on PBMCs. The receptors derive from a woman aged 30 to 39 in good health and CMV-seropositive.

V usage is TRBV14 and J usage is TRBJ2-7; D is perhaps TRBD2 (5 bases). From germline, CDR1 is SGHDN and CDR2 FVKESK. The ends were cut back, 2 bases at V and 3 bases at J, with 8 bases in the middle. This CDR3 spans 13 amino acids. CDR3 nucleotides: TGTGCCAGCAGCCAATCCGGAGGCTACGAGCAGTACTTC. This sequence encodes CASSQSGGYEQYF. The variable domain in full, with the rest retrieved from reference TRBV14 and TRBJ2-7, is EAGVTQFPSHSVIEKGQTVTLRCDPISGHDNLYWYRRVMGKEIKFLLHFVKESKQDESGMPNNRFLAERTGGTYSTLKVQPAELEDSGVYFCASSQSGGYEQYFGPGTRLTVT.

This chain links TRBV29-1 with TRBJ1-2; D may be TRBD1 (6 bases). Trimming took off 6 bases at V and 8 bases at J, with 13 bases between the two ends. This CDR3 is built from 11 residues. The germline gives CDR1 SQVTM, CDR2 ANQGSEA. The CDR3 bases are TGCAGCGTCGAACAGGGTTGGGGCTACACCTTC. Translation: CSVEQGWGYTF.

The CDR3 spells CASSQSGDTEAFF. Here the CDR3 DNA reads TGTGCCAGCAGTCAATCAGGGGACACTGAAGCTTTCTTT. This sequence joins TRBV6-6 and TRBJ1-1; weak D call: TRBD1 (6 bases). Germline CDR1 is MNHNY and CDR2 is SVGAGI (reference sequence). Trimming cost V 5 bases and J 3 bases, with 10 bases left between them. This CDR3 is built from 13 residues.

This chain links TRBV27 with TRBJ2-7, with TRBD1 matching over 8 bases. Germline CDR1 and CDR2: MNHEY and SMNVEV (reference sequence). The CDR3 has 16 residues. V shed 4 bases and J 6 bases; nucleotides not matched to a gene: 14. CDR3 DNA sequence: TGTGCCAGCAGTTCGCCAGGGGGCTGGCGGGTCGGCGAGCAGTACTTC. It specifies CASSSPGGWRVGEQYF.

The V and J genes are TRBV2 and TRBJ2-6, with 10 bases that match TRBD1. The CDR3 consists of 18 residues. Germline CDR1 SNHLY, CDR2 FYNNEI. V lost 3 bases to trimming and J lost 2 bases; unmatched junction nucleotides: 7. CDR3 coding DNA: TGTGCCAGCAGTGAGGGAGACAGGGGGCTCCCTGGGGCCAACGTCCTGACTTTC. It yields the protein CASSEGDRGLPGANVLTF.